A single TCR beta chain is shown here with its context. Its specificity is not known. Ranging in age from about 6 to 95, the donors were healthy Caucasian individuals from Russia. The sample is drawn from a study of blood T cells in healthy people across ages. As for the study in general: When template switching was applied, about one barcoded beta molecule was captured per two T cells. General study findings and limits: In older individuals, TCR beta diversity per million T cells was lower, falling roughly linearly with age.

The germline CDR1 and CDR2 sequences are SGDLS and YYNGEE. V was pared by 0 bases and J by 7 bases, with 5 bases between. The CDR3 sequence is 13 residues long. For the second PCR, which ran for about 6 to 11 cycles, a sample-barcoded 5' primer and a J-beta primer mix were used. Carrying 12 random nucleotides, a template-switch adaptor labeled each individual cDNA molecule. MiXCR, applied by TCRdb to the 5' RACE reads, yields one record per CDR3 protein. Of hundreds of thousands of distinct CDR3 sequences listed, over 40% were seen once; the top ten hold around 32%. The sample consisted of blood. The TCR was taken from a man aged 80 or over in good health. The gene calls are TRBV9 and TRBJ1-6, with D hard to call. The CDR3 nucleotides are TGTGCCAGCAGCGTAGAGGCGAATTCACCCCTCCACTTT. Protein product: CASSVEANSPLHF.